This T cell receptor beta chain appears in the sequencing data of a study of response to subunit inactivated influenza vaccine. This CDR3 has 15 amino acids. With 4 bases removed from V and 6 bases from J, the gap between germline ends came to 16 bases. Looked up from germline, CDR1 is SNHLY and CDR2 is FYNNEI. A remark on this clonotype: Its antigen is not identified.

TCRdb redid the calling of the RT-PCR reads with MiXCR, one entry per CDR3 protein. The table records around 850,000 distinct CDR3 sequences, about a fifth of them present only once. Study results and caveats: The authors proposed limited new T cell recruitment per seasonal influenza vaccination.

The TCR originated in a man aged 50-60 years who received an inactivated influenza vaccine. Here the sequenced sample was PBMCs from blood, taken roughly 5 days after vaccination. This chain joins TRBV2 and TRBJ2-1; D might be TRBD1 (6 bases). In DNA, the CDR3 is TGTGCCAGCAGTGGAACAGGGTGGCCTACCAATGAGCAGTTCTTC. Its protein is CASSGTGWPTNEQFF.